One and the same sample provided the 9 T cell receptor beta chains below, sequenced in a study of T-cell memory formation after mild COVID-19. MiXCR was run by TCRdb on the 5' RACE reads, yielding one entry per CDR3 protein. The sample includes about 57,000 distinct CDR3 sequences, 10% to 15% of them seen just once. The material sequenced was PBMCs or a T cell subset sorted from them (not recorded which). Source of these receptors: a man aged 18-30 years who had mild COVID-19 (a few samples of this study predate the infection). Cell type and time point are not known.

V is TRBV4-1 and J is TRBJ2-5; D possibly uses TRBD1 or TRBD2 (5 bases each). V was pared by 0 bases and J by 1 base, with 12 bases between. The CDR3 totals 16 residues. The germline V gene encodes CDR1 MGHRA and CDR2 YSYEKL. In nucleotides, the CDR3 is TGCGCCAGCAGCCAAGAGTTCCGAGGGGCCCAAGAGACCCAGTACTTC. Its protein is CASSQEFRGAQETQYF.

This clonotype was seen more than once but under ten times. The V call is TRBV4-3, the J call TRBJ1-5; D is uncertain. Germline CDR1 and CDR2: LGHNA and YSLEER. Trimming removed 0 bases at V and 0 bases at J, with 6 bases between. This CDR3 spans 15 amino acids. The CDR3 here is CASSQDRHSNQPQHF. Here the CDR3 DNA reads TGCGCCAGCAGCCAAGACAGACATAGCAATCAGCCCCAGCATTTT.

This clonotype was observed at least ten times. This rearrangement joins TRBV3-1 to TRBJ1-5; maybe TRBD1 (5 bases). Per the germline V gene, CDR1 is LGHDT and CDR2 is YNNKEL (reference sequence). This CDR3 contains 16 residues. The V and J ends lost 1 base and 0 bases respectively, with 10 bases between them. CDR3 residues: CASSQGGTGSNQPQHF. As DNA, the CDR3 is TGTGCCAGCAGCCAAGGAGGGACGGGTAGCAATCAGCCCCAGCATTTT.

This clonotype was counted many times. The J gene is TRBJ2-1, the V gene TRBV7-2; TRBD2 might be the D (5 bases). The V gene lost 4 bases and the J gene lost 10 bases, with 8 bases spanning the gap. This CDR3 has 11 residues. Germline assignment: CDR1 SGHTA and CDR2 FQGNSA. The CDR3: CASSSSREQFF. CDR3 DNA: TGTGCCAGCAGCTCTAGCCGGGAGCAGTTCTTC.

This clonotype was seen more than once but under ten times. J is TRBJ2-1 and V is TRBV5-4; 10 bases fit TRBD2. From germline, CDR1 is SGHNT and CDR2 YYREEE (reference sequence). The CDR3 consists of 17 residues. J gave up 0 bases and V 2 bases, and 5 bases lay outside the gene matches. In DNA, the CDR3 is TGTGCCAGCAGCTTTCCAGCGGGGGGGTTCTCCTACAATGAGCAGTTCTTC. Its translation is CASSFPAGGFSYNEQFF.

The chain recombines TRBV28 with TRBJ1-2; 9 bases are shared with TRBD1. The CDR3 has 14 amino acids. The germline V gene has CDR1 MDHEN and CDR2 SYDVKM. Germline trimming cut 3 bases from V and 4 bases from J; bases unmatched to any gene: 3. The CDR3 DNA follows: TGTGCCAGCAGTTTTTTGGACAGGGGCTATGGCTACACCTTC. As protein: CASSFLDRGYGYTF.

The V and J genes are TRBV7-6 and TRBJ2-3, with 7 bases identical to TRBD2. This CDR3 contains 14 residues. J lost 6 bases, V lost 5 bases, and 8 bases had no gene match. Germline V gives CDR1 SGHVS, CDR2 FNYEAQ. CDR3 sequence reads: CASSPPRGEDTQYF. Here the CDR3 DNA reads TGTGCCAGCAGCCCCCCTCGGGGGGAGGATACGCAGTATTTT.

This clonotype was counted ten times or more. This chain uses TRBV12-3 or TRBV12-4 with TRBJ2-4, with TRBD1 matching 11 bases. The CDR3 loop spans 14 amino acids. V dropped 6 bases and J dropped 8; count of bases not matched to a gene: 6. The CDR3 sequence is CASRRTGGLDIQYF. CDR3 bases: TGTGCCAGCAGACGGACAGGGGGCTTGGACATTCAGTACTTC.

This clonotype was picked up a small number of times. V usage is TRBV6-6 and J usage is TRBJ2-5; 9 bases are shared with TRBD1. Germline V gives CDR1 MNHNY, CDR2 SVGAGI (reference sequence). The CDR3 covers 15 residues. Trimming cost V 2 bases and J 5 bases; bases outside gene matches: 6. The CDR3 region has the DNA TGTGCCAGCAGTTACAGGGGGACAGGGCTTGAGACCCAGTACTTC. This gives the protein CASSYRGTGLETQYF.